What follows is one T cell receptor (beta chain) and its context. The sample is drawn from a study of T cell changes during pregnancy in multiple sclerosis. TCRdb's copy holds only in-frame clones and misses some; the assay was immunoSEQ multiplex PCR. The profile shows around 84,000 clones, approximately 95% of them singletons. CDR3 length: 15 amino acids. Germline V gene data show CDR1 as MGHDK and CDR2 as SYGVNS. J was trimmed by 4 bases and V by 7 bases; bases with no gene match: 9. The chain is built from TRBV25-1 and TRBJ2-1, with TRBD2 identical over 8 bases. The source is a female donor in good health, enrolled as a control in a pregnancy study. Here the sequenced sample was peripheral blood, taken in the second trimester of pregnancy. In DNA, the CDR3 is TGTGCCAGCATTAAAGCGGGAGTGGGTTACAATGAGCAGTTCTTC. Encoded protein: CASIKAGVGYNEQFF.